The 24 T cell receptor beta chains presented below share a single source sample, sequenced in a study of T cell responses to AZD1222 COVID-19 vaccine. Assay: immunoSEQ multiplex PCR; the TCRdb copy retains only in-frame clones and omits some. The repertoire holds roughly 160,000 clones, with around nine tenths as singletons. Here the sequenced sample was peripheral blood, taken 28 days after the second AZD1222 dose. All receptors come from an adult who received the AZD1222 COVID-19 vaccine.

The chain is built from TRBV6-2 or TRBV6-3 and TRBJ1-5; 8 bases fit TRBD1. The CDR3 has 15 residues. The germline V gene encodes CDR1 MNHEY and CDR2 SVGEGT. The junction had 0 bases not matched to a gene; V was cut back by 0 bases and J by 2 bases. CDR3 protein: CASSYSGQGNQPQHF. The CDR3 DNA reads TGTGCCAGCAGTTACTCGGGACAGGGCAATCAGCCCCAGCATTTT.

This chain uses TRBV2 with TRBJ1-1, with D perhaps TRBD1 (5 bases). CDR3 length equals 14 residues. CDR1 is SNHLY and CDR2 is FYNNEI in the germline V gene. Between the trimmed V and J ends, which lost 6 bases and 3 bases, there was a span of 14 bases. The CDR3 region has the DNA TGTGCCAGCAGAGATACCCAGGGTCACACTGAAGCTTTCTTT. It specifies CASRDTQGHTEAFF.

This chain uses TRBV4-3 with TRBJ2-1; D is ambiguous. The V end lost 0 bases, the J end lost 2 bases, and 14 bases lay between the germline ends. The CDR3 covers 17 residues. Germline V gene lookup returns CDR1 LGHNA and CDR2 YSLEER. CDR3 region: CASSQDIQVDPYNEQFF. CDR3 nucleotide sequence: TGCGCCAGCAGCCAAGATATTCAGGTGGATCCCTACAATGAGCAGTTCTTC.

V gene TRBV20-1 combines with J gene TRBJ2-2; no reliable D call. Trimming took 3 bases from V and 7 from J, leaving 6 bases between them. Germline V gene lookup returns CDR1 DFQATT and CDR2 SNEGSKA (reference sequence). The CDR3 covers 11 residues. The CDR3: CSASLGGELFF. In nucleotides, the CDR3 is TGCAGTGCTAGTTTAGGCGGGGAGCTGTTTTTT.

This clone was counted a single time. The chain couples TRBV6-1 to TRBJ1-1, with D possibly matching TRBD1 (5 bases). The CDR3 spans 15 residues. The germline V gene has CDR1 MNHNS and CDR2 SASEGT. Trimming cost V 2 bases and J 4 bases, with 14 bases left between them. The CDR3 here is CASSELLSGFTEAFF. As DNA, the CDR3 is TGTGCCAGCAGTGAACTTCTTTCAGGGTTCACTGAAGCTTTCTTT.

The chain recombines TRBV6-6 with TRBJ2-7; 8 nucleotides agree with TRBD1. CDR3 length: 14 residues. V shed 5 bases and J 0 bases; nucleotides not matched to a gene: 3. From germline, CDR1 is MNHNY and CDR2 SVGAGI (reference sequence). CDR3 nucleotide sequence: TGTGCCAGCAGTGACAGGGGACTCTCCTACGAGCAGTACTTC. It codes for CASSDRGLSYEQYF.

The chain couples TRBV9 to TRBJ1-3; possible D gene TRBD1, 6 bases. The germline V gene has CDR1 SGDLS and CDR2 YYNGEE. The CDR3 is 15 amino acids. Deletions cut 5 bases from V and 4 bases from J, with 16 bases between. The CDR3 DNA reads TGTGCCAGCAGGGGCAGGGGCTCGGAAGGAAACACCATATATTTT. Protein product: CASRGRGSEGNTIYF.

The CDR3 reads CASSLLENSPLHF. CDR3 coding DNA: TGTGCCAGCAGTTTACTCGAAAATTCACCCCTCCACTTT. The rearrangement links TRBV12-3 or TRBV12-4 to TRBJ1-6; D unresolved. The V end lost 2 bases, the J end lost 7 bases, and 6 bases lay between the germline ends. CDR3 length: 13 residues.

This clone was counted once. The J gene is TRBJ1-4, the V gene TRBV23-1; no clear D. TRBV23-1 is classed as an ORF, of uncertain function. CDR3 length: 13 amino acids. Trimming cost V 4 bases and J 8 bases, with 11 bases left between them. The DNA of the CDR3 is TGCGCCAGCAGTCCGCCCCACCGGGAAAAACTGTTTTTT. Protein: CASSPPHREKLFF.

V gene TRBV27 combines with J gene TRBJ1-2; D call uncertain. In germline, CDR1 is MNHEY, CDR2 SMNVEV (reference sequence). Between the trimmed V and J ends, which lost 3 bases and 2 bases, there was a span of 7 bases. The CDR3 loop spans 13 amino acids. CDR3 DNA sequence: TGTGCCAGCAGTTTTCAACAGAACTATGGCTACACCTTC. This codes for CASSFQQNYGYTF.

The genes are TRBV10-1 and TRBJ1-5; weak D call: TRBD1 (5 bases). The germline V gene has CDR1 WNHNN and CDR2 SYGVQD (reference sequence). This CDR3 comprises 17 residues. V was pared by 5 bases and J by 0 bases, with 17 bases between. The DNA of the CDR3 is TGCGCCAGCAGTCCCGGGACTCAAGGGGATAGCAATCAGCCCCAGCATTTT. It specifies CASSPGTQGDSNQPQHF.

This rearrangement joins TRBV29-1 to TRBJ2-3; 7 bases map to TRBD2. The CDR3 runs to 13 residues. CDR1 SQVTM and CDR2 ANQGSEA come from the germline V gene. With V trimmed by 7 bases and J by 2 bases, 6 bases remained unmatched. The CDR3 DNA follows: TGCAGCGGGGGGGGACTGTACACAGATACGCAGTATTTT. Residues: CSGGGLYTDTQYF.

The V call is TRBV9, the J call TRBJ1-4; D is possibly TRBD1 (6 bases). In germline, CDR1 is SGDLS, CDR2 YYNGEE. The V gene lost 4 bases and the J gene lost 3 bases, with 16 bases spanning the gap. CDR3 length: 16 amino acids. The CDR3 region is CASSPPGGGPNEKLFF. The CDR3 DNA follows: TGTGCCAGCAGCCCGCCGGGAGGGGGGCCTAATGAAAAACTGTTTTTT.

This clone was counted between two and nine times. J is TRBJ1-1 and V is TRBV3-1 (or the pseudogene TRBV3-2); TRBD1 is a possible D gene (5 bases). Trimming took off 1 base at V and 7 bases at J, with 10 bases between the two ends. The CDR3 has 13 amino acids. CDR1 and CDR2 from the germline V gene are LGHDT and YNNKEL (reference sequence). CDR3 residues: CASSQGAGNEAFF. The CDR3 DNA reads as TGTGCCAGCAGCCAAGGGGCAGGGAATGAAGCTTTCTTT.

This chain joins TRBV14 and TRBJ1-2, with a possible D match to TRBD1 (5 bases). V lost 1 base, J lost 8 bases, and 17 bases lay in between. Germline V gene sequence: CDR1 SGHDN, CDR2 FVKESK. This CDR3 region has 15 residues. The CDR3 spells CASSQGGQGVSGYTF. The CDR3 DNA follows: TGTGCCAGCAGCCAAGGCGGGCAGGGAGTTTCGGGCTACACCTTC.

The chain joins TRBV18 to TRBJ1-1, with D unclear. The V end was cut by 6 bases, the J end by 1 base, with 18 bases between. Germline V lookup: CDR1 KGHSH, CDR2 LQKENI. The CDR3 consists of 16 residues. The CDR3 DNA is TGTGCCAGCTCCCCCGCCGGAGATTGGAAGAACACTGAAGCTTTCTTT. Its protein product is CASSPAGDWKNTEAFF.

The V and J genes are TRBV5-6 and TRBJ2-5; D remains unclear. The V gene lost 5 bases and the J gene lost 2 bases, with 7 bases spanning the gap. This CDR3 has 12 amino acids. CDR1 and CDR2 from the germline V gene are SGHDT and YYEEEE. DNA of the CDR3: TGTGCCAGCAGGGCTTATCAAGAGACCCAGTACTTC. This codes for CASRAYQETQYF.

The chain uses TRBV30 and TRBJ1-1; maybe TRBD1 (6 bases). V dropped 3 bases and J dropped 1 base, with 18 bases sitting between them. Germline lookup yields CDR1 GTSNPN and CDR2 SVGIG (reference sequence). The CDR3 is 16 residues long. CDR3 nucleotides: TGTGCCTGGAGCCCGAGGGGGTGGACTTCGAACACTGAAGCTTTCTTT. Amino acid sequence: CAWSPRGWTSNTEAFF.

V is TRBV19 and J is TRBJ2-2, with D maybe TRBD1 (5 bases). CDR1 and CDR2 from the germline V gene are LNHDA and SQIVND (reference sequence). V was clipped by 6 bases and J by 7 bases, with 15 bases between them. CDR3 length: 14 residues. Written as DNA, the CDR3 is TGTGCCAGTAGAAGTTGGGGCGCGAGCGGGGAGCTGTTTTTT. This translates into CASRSWGASGELFF.

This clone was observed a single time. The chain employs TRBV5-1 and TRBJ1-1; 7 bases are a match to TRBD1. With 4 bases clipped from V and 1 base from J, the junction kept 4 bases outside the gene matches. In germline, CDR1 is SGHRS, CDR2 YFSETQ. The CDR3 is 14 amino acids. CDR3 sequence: CASSPGTENTEAFF. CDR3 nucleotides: TGCGCCAGCAGCCCCGGGACAGAGAACACTGAAGCTTTCTTT.

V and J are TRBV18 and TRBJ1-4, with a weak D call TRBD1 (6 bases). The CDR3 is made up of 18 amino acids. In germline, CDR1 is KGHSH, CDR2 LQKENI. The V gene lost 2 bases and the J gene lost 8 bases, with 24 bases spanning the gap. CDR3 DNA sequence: TGTGCCAGCTCACCAGGAGGGACACTCACCTCAGTACTAGAAAAACTGTTTTTT. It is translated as CASSPGGTLTSVLEKLFF.

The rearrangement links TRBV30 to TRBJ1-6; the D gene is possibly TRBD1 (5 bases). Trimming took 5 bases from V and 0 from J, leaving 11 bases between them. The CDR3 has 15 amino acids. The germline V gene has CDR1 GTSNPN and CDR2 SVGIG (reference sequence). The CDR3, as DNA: TGTGCCTGGGGGGGTGGAAGCTCCTATAATTCACCCCTCCACTTT. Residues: CAWGGGSSYNSPLHF.

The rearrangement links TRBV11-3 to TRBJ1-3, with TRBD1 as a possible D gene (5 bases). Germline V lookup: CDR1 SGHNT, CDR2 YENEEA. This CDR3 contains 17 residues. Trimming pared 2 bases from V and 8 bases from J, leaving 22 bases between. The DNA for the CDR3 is TGTGCCAGCAGCTTAAGAGGGACGGCAAACGGAGGAGACACCATATATTTT. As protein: CASSLRGTANGGDTIYF.

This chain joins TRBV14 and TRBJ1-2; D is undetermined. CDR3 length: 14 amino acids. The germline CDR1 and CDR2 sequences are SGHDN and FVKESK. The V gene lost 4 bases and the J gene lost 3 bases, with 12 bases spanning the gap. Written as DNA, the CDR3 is TGTGCCAGCAGCCCAGCTCGGGTGGACTATGGCTACACCTTC. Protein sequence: CASSPARVDYGYTF.